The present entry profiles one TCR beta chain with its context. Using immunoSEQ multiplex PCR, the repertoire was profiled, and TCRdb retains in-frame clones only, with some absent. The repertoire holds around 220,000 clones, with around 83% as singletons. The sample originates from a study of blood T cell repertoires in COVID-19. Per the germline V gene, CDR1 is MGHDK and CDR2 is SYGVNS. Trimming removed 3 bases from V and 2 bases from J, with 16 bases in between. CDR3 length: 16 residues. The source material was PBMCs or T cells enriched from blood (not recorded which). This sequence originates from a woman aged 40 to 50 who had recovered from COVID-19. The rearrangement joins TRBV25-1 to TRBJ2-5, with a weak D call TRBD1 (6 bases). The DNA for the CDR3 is TGTGCCAGCAGTGATCTCGCCAGGACAGTACAAGAGACCCAGTACTTC. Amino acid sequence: CASSDLARTVQETQYF.